One and the same sample provided the 12 T cell receptor beta chains below, sequenced in a study of blood T cell repertoires in COVID-19. Only in-frame clones appear in the TCRdb table, and some are missing; sequencing was by immunoSEQ multiplex PCR. Of some 100,000 clones detected, approximately 78% appear once; the ten largest clones hold around an eighth. The specimen was peripheral blood. All receptors derive from a human donor in a cohort sampled during active COVID-19.

The chain couples TRBV4-3 to TRBJ2-5; TRBD1 agrees at 7 bases. The CDR3 is 13 amino acids. CDR1 is LGHNA and CDR2 is YSLEER in the germline V gene. With V trimmed by 4 bases and J by 4 bases, 3 bases remained unmatched. The CDR3 sequence: CASSLRQGETQYF. CDR3 nucleotides: TGCGCCAGCAGCCTCCGACAGGGAGAGACCCAGTACTTC.

The V gene is TRBV2, the J gene TRBJ1-2; 9 bases line up with TRBD1. V lost 6 bases and J lost 8; bases outside the gene matches: 1. CDR1 and CDR2 (germline): SNHLY, FYNNEI. The CDR3 totals 11 residues. The CDR3 nucleotides read TGTGCCAGCAGGGACAGGGGAGGCTACACCTTC. This gives the protein CASRDRGGYTF.

J is TRBJ2-5 and V is TRBV24-1; possibly TRBD1 for D (6 bases). Germline V gene sequence: CDR1 KGHDR, CDR2 SFDVKD. This CDR3 region has 16 residues. With 2 bases removed from V and 5 bases from J, the gap between germline ends came to 17 bases. The CDR3 DNA follows: TGTGCCACCAGTGATTCAACAGGGTCGGTGTTGGAGACCCAGTACTTC. Translated, it gives CATSDSTGSVLETQYF.

V gene TRBV3-1 (or the pseudogene TRBV3-2) combines with J gene TRBJ2-3; a possible D gene is TRBD1 (5 bases). V was pared by 3 bases and J by 6 bases, with 13 bases between. Germline V gene data show CDR1 as LGHDT and CDR2 as YNNKEL (reference sequence). This CDR3 is 14 amino acids long. The CDR3 nucleotides read TGTGCCAGCAGCCACAGGGCCGCAGGGGATACGCAGTATTTT. Its protein product is CASSHRAAGDTQYF.

This clone was picked up a small number of times. The V gene is TRBV19, the J gene TRBJ1-1; no clear D gene. The germline gives CDR1 LNHDA, CDR2 SQIVND (reference sequence). The CDR3 spans 12 residues. The V end lost 10 bases, the J end lost 10 bases, and 19 bases lay between the germline ends. CDR3 DNA sequence: TGTGCCATTGGGCCCCAGTTCGGTCGAGCTTTCTTT. Translating gives CAIGPQFGRAFF. The whole variable domain, filled in from reference TRBV19 and TRBJ1-1, reads DGGITQSPKYLFRKEGQNVTLSCEQNLNHDAMYWYRQDPGQGLRLIYYSQIVNDFQKGDIAEGYSVSREKKESFPLTVTSAQKNPTAFYLCAIGPQFGRAFFGQGTRLTVV.

V is TRBV5-4 and J is TRBJ2-7; TRBD2 matches 10 bases. V lost 4 bases to trimming and J lost 2 bases; unmatched junction nucleotides: 12. Germline CDR1 and CDR2: SGHNT and YYREEE (reference sequence). This CDR3 has 17 residues. The chain's CDR3 is CASSPTPVAGGPYEQYF. The CDR3 coding sequence is TGTGCCAGCAGCCCGACCCCTGTAGCGGGGGGACCCTACGAGCAGTACTTC.

The chain couples TRBV27 to TRBJ2-1; TRBD2 agrees at 7 bases. The junction had 13 bases not matched to a gene; V was cut back by 8 bases and J by 3 bases. CDR1 and CDR2 (germline): MNHEY, SMNVEV (reference sequence). The CDR3 has 16 amino acids. The CDR3 sequence is CASGTGLRSDYNEQFF. The CDR3, as DNA: TGTGCCAGCGGAACGGGACTACGATCGGACTACAATGAGCAGTTCTTC.

V usage is TRBV18 and J usage is TRBJ2-7; D is possibly TRBD1 (5 bases). Germline V gene lookup returns CDR1 KGHSH and CDR2 LQKENI. The CDR3 sequence is 14 residues long. V lost 3 bases, J lost 2 bases, and 11 bases lay in between. Here the CDR3 DNA reads TGTGCCAGCTCACCCGCAGGGCTAACCTACGAGCAGTACTTC. The encoded protein is CASSPAGLTYEQYF. Using reference TRBV18 and TRBJ2-7 for the parts outside the CDR3, the full variable domain is NAGVMQNPRHLVRRRGQEARLRCSPMKGHSHVYWYRQLPEEGLKFMVYLQKENIIDESGMPKERFSAEFPKEGPSILRIQQVVRGDSAAYFCASSPAGLTYEQYFGPGTRLTVT.

The J gene is TRBJ2-7, the V gene TRBV7-2, with 10 bases that match TRBD1. V shed 3 bases, J shed 6 bases, and the junction held 5 bases outside the gene matches. This CDR3 is built from 14 residues. The germline V gene encodes CDR1 SGHTA and CDR2 FQGNSA. This CDR3 reads CASSFRDRGREQYF. The DNA for the CDR3 is TGTGCCAGCAGCTTCCGGGACAGGGGACGCGAGCAGTACTTC.

The chain joins TRBV25-1 to TRBJ1-1; D unclear. V was shortened by 4 bases and J by 0 bases, with 12 bases between the two germline ends. CDR1 is MGHDK, CDR2 SYGVNS, per germline. There are 15 residues in the CDR3. CDR3 region: CASSGNGLMNTEAFF. The CDR3 region has the DNA TGTGCCAGCAGTGGAAACGGACTTATGAACACTGAAGCTTTCTTT.

The table lists this clone with a count of one. V usage is TRBV3-1 (or the pseudogene TRBV3-2) and J usage is TRBJ1-1, with a possible D match to TRBD1 (5 bases). This CDR3 has 15 residues. Germline V gene lookup returns CDR1 LGHDT and CDR2 YNNKEL (reference sequence). V lost 3 bases to trimming and J lost 10 bases, with 21 bases between them. In DNA, the CDR3 is TGTGCCAGCAGCCAGTGGGGGGAGGGGAATGAAGCAGCTTTCTTT. Amino acids: CASSQWGEGNEAAFF.

This clone showed up just a few times. The rearrangement uses TRBV11-1 and TRBJ2-1; perhaps TRBD2 as D (6 bases). The CDR3 is 16 residues long. Per the germline V gene, CDR1 is SGHAT and CDR2 is FQDESV (reference sequence). Trimming cost V 1 base and J 0 bases, with 10 bases left between them. The DNA of the CDR3 is TGTGCCAGCAGCTTAGGGAAGGACTACTCCTACAATGAGCAGTTCTTC. The encoded protein is CASSLGKDYSYNEQFF.